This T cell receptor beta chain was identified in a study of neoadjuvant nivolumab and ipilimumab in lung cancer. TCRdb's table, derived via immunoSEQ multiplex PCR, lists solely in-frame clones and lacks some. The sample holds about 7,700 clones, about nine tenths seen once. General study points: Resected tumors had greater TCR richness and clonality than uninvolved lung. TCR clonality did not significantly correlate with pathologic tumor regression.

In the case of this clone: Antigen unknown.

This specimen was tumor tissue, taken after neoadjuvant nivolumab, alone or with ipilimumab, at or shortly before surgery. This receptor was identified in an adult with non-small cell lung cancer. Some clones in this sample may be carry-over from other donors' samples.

CDR3 DNA sequence: TGTGCCAGCAGCTTAATGGCGGGAACAGAGACCCAGTACTTC. This encodes CASSLMAGTETQYF. The chain links TRBV7-2 to TRBJ2-5; the D gene is possibly TRBD2 (6 bases). The ends were cut back, 2 bases at V and 4 bases at J, with 11 bases in the middle. The CDR3 consists of 14 residues. Germline V gives CDR1 SGHTA, CDR2 FQGNSA.